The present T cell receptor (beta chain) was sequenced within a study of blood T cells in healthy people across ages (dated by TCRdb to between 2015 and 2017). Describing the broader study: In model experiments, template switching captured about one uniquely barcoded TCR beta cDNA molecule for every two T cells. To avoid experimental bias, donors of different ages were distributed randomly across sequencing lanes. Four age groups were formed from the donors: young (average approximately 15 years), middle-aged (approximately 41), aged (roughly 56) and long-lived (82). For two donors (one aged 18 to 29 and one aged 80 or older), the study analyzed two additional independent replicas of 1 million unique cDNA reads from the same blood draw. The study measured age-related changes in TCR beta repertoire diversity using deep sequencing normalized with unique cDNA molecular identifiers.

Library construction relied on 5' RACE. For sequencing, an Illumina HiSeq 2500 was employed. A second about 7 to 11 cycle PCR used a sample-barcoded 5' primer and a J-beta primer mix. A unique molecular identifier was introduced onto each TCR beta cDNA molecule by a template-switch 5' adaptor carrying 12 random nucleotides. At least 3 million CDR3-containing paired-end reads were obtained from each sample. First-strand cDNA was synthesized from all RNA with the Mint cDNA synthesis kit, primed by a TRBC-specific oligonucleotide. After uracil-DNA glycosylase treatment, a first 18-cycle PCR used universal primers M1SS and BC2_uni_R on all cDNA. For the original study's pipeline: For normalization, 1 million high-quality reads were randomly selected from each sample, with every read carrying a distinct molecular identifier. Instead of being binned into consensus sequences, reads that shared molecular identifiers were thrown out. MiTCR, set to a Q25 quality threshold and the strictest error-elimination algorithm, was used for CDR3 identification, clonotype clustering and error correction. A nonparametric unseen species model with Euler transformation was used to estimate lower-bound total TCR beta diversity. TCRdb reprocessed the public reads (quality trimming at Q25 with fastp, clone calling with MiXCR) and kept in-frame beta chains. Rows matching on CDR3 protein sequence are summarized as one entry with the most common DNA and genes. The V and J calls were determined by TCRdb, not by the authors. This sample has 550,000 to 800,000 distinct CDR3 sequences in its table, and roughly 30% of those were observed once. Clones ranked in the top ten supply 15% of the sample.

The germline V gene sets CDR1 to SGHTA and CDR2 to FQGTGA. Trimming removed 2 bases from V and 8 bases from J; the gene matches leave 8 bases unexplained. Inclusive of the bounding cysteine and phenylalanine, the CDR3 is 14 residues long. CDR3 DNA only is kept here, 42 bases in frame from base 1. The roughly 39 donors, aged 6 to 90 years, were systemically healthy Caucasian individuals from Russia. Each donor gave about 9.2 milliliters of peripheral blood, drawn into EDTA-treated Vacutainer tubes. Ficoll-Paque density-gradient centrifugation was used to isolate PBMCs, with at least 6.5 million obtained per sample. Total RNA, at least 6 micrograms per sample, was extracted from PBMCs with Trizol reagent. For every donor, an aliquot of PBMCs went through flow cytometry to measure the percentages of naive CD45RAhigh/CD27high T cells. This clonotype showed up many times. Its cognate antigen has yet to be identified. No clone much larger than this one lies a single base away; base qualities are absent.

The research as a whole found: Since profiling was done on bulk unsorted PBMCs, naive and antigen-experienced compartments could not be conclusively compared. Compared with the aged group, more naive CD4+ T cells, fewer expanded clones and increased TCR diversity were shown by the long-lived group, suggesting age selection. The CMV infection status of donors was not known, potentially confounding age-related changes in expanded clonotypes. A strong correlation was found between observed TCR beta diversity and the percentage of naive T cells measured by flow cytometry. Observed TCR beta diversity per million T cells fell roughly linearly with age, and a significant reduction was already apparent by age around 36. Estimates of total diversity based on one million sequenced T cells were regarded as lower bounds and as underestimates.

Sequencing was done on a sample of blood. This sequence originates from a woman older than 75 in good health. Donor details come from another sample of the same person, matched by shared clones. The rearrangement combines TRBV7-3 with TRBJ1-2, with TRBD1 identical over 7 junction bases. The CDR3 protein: CASSLDHRGWGYTF. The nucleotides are TGTGCCAGCAGCTTAGACCACAGGGGATGGGGCTACACCTTC. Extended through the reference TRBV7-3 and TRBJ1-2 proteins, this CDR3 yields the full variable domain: GAGVSQTPSNKVTEKGKYVELRCDPISGHTALYWYRQSLGQGPEFLIYFQGTGAADDSGLPNDRFFAVRPEGSVSTLKIQRTERGDSAVYLCASSLDHRGWGYTFGSGTRLTVV.